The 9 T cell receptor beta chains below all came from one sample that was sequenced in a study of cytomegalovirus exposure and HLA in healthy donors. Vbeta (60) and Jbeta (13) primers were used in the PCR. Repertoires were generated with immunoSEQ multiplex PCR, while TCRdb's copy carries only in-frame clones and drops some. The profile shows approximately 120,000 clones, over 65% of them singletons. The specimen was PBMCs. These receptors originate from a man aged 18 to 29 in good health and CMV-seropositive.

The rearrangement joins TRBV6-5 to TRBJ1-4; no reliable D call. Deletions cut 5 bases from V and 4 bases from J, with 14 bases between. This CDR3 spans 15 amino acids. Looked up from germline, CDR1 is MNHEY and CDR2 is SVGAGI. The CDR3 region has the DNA TGTGCCAGCAGTGCCCGGACGGGAGATAATGAAAAACTGTTTTTT. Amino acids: CASSARTGDNEKLFF.

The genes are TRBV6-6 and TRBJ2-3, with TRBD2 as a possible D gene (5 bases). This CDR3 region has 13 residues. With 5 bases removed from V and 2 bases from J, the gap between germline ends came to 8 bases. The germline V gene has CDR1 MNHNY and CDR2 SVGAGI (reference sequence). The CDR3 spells CASSGEYTDTQYF. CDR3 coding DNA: TGTGCCAGCAGTGGGGAGTACACAGATACGCAGTATTTT.

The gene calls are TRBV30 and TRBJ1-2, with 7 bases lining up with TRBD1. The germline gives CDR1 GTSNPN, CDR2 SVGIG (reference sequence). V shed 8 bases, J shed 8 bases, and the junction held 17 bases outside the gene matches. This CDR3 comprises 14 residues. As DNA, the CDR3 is TGTGCCCAACATTTAAGGACAGGAGAGGTCGGCTACACCTTC. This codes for CAQHLRTGEVGYTF.

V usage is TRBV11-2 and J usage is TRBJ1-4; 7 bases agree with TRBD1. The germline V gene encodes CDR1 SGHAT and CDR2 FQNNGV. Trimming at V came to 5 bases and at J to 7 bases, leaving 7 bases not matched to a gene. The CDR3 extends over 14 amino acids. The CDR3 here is CASSHPGTVEKLFF. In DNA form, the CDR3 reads TGTGCCAGCAGCCACCCGGGGACAGTTGAAAAACTGTTTTTT.

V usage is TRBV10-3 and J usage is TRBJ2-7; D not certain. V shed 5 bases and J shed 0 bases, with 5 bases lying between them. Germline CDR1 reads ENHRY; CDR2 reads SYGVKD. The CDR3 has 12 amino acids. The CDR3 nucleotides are TGTGCCATCAGTAGTAGCTCCTACGAGCAGTACTTC. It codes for CAISSSSYEQYF.

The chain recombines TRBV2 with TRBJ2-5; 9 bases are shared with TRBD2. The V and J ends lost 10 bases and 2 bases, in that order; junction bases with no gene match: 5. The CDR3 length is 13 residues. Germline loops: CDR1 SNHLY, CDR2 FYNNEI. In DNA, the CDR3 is TGTGCCACTTTAGCGGGGGTTCAAGAGACCCAGTACTTC. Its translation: CATLAGVQETQYF. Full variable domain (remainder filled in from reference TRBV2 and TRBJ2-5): EPEVTQTPSHQVTQMGQEVILRCVPISNHLYFYWYRQILGQKVEFLVSFYNNEISEKSEIFDDQFSVERPDGSNFTLKIRSTKLEDSAMYFCATLAGVQETQYFGPGTRLLVL.

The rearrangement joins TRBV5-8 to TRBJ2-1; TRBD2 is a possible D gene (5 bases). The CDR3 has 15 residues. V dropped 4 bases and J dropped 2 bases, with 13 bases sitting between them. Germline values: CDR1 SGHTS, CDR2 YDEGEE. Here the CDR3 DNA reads TGTGCCAGCAGCCTTGGAGGTAGTCCCTACAATGAGCAGTTCTTC. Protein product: CASSLGGSPYNEQFF.

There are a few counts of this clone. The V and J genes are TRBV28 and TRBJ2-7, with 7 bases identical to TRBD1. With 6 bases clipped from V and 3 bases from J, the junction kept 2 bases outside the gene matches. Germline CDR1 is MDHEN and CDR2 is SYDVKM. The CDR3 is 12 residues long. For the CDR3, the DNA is TGTGCCAGCAGGGACAGGTACTACGAGCAGTACTTC. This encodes CASRDRYYEQYF.

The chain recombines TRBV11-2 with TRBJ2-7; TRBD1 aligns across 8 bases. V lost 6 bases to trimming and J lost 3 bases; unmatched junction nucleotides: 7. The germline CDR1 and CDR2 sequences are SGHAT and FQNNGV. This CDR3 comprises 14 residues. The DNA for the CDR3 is TGTGCCAGCAGGCCTCTAGGACAGGGCTACGAGCAGTACTTC. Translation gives CASRPLGQGYEQYF.